The clone carrying this TCR beta chain was recorded only once. The CDR3 contains 14 residues. Germline CDR1 reads SGDLS; CDR2 reads YYNGEE. This record comes from a study of blood T cells in healthy people across ages. A second PCR of about 7 to 12 cycles used a sample-barcoded 5' primer and a J-beta primer mix. TCRdb analysed the 5' RACE reads with MiXCR anew, one entry per CDR3 protein. The sample has around 990,000 distinct CDR3 sequences, about 25% seen once. These data are also associated with another study on T cells of mothers and their children. Per that paper: Over 9.5 million TCR beta CDR3 reads were obtained from each mother, and roughly 2.9 million from each child.

This receptor was identified in a girl aged 2-9 years in good health. The sample consisted of blood. This sequence joins TRBV9 and TRBJ2-1; 9 nucleotides align to TRBD2. As DNA, the CDR3 is TGTGCAACATCCCGAGCGGGGGGCCAGAATGAGCAGTTCTTC. It yields the protein CATSRAGGQNEQFF.